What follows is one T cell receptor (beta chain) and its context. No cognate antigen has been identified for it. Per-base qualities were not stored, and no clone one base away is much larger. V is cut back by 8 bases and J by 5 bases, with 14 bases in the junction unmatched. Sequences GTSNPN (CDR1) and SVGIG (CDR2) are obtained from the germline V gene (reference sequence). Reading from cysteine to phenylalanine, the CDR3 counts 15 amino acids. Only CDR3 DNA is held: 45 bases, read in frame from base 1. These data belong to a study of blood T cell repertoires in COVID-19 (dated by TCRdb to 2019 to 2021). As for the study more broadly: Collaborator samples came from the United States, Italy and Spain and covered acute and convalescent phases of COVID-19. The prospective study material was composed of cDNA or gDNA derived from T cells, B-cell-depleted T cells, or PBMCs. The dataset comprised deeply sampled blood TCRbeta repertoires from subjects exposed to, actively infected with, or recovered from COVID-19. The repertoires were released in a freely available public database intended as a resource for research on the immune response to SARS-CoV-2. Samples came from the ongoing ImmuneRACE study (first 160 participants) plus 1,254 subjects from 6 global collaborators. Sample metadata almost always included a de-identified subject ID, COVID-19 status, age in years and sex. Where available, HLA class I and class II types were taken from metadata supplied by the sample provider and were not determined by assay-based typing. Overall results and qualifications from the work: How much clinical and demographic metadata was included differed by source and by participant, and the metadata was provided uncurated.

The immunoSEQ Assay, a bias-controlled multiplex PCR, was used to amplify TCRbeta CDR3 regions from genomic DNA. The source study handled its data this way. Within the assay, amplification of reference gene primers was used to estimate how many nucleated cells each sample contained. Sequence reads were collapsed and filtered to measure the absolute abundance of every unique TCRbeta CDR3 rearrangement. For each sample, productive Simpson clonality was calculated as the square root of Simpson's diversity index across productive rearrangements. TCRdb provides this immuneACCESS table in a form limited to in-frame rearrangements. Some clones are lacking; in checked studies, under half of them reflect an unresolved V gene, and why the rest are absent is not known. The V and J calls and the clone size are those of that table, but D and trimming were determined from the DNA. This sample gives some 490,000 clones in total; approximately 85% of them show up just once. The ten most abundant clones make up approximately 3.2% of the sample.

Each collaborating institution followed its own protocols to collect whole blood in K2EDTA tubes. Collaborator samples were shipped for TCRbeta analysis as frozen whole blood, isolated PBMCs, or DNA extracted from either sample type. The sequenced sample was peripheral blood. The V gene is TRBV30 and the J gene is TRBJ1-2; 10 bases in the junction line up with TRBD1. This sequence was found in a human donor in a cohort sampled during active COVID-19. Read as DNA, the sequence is TGTGCCCAGACAGGGGGCTCAGGGGAAGGTTATGGCTACACCTTC. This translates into CAQTGGSGEGYGYTF.